The rows below give T cell receptor beta chains drawn from one sample of a study of identical twins. One entry per CDR3 protein, called by TCRdb with MiXCR from the 5' RACE reads. The table has roughly 1.6 million distinct CDR3 sequences, about 30% seen once. Sequenced: cord blood. Receptors were obtained from a newborn girl in good health. CDR3s include the opening cysteine and the closing phenylalanine or tryptophan. D genes are given only for firm matches. Clone size is not always given. Where it is, it says once, few, many or a class for expanded clones.

v_call: TRBV20-1; clone_size: NA; d_call: NA; j_call: TRBJ1-5; cdr3_aa: CSASGARAGNQPQHF; cdr3_nt: TGCAGTGCATCAGGGGCCAGGGCGGGCAATCAGCCCCAGCATTTT
v_call: TRBV6-1; clone_size: few; d_call: NA; j_call: TRBJ1-5; cdr3_aa: CASRWDGNQPQHF; cdr3_nt: TGTGCCAGCAGATGGGACGGCAATCAGCCCCAGCATTTT
v_call: TRBV20-1; clone_size: NA; d_call: NA; j_call: TRBJ1-4; cdr3_aa: CSARDLVRGANERLFF; cdr3_nt: TGCAGTGCTAGAGATCTTGTCAGGGGCGCTAATGAAAGACTGTTTTTT
v_call: TRBV10-3; clone_size: NA; d_call: NA; j_call: TRBJ1-5; cdr3_aa: CAISEEGPGQPQHF; cdr3_nt: TGTGCCATCAGTGAGGAGGGTCCGGGTCAGCCCCAGCATTTT
v_call: TRBV20-1; clone_size: few; d_call: NA; j_call: TRBJ2-7; cdr3_aa: CSARTQFNEQYF; cdr3_nt: TGCAGTGCTAGGACACAGTTCAATGAGCAGTACTTC
v_call: TRBV5-1; clone_size: NA; d_call: NA; j_call: TRBJ1-5; cdr3_aa: CASSLSFEGNQPQHF; cdr3_nt: TGCGCCAGCAGCTTGTCATTTGAAGGCAATCAGCCCCAGCATTTT
v_call: TRBV20-1; clone_size: NA; d_call: NA; j_call: TRBJ2-1; cdr3_aa: CSASRRLAPYNEQFF; cdr3_nt: TGCAGTGCTAGTAGGCGCCTAGCCCCCTACAATGAGCAGTTCTTC
v_call: TRBV28; clone_size: NA; d_call: NA; j_call: TRBJ2-1; cdr3_aa: CASRSWNLNEQFF; cdr3_nt: TGTGCCAGCAGGAGCTGGAACCTCAATGAGCAGTTCTTC
v_call: TRBV29-1; clone_size: NA; d_call: NA; j_call: TRBJ2-1; cdr3_aa: CSVDRADYNEQFF; cdr3_nt: TGCAGCGTTGACAGGGCGGACTACAATGAGCAGTTCTTC
v_call: TRBV12-3/TRBV12-4; clone_size: NA; d_call: NA; j_call: TRBJ2-4; cdr3_aa: CASSSGLREYF; cdr3_nt: TGTGCCAGCAGCTCGGGACTCAGGGAGTACTTC
v_call: TRBV28; clone_size: NA; d_call: NA; j_call: TRBJ2-4; cdr3_aa: CASSLRAGSLAKNIQYF; cdr3_nt: TGTGCCAGCAGTTTAAGGGCGGGGTCGCTAGCCAAAAACATTCAGTACTTC
v_call: TRBV28; clone_size: many; d_call: NA; j_call: TRBJ2-7; cdr3_aa: CASSYSNTGYEQYF; cdr3_nt: TGTGCCAGCAGCTACAGTAACACGGGGTACGAGCAGTACTTC
v_call: TRBV5-1; clone_size: NA; d_call: NA; j_call: TRBJ1-1; cdr3_aa: CACSSVSTEAFF; cdr3_nt: TGCGCCTGCAGCTCGGTAAGCACTGAAGCTTTCTTT
v_call: TRBV4-2; clone_size: NA; d_call: TRBD2; j_call: TRBJ2-7; cdr3_aa: CASSQVSLLAGVGNEQYF; cdr3_nt: TGTGCCAGCAGCCAAGTCTCTCTACTAGCGGGAGTAGGGAATGAGCAGTACTTC
v_call: TRBV7-2; clone_size: NA; d_call: TRBD2; j_call: TRBJ2-1; cdr3_aa: CASSLRLADSYDEQFF; cdr3_nt: TGTGCCAGCAGCTTAAGACTAGCGGACTCCTACGATGAGCAGTTCTTC
v_call: TRBV6-7; clone_size: NA; d_call: TRBD1; j_call: TRBJ2-7; cdr3_aa: CASSLTGMDEQYF; cdr3_nt: TGTGCCAGCAGTTTGACAGGGATGGACGAGCAGTACTTC
v_call: TRBV4-1; clone_size: many; d_call: NA; j_call: TRBJ2-3; cdr3_aa: CASSQAPSADTQYF; cdr3_nt: TGCGCCAGCAGCCAAGCGCCTAGCGCAGATACGCAGTATTTT
v_call: TRBV3-1; clone_size: NA; d_call: TRBD2; j_call: TRBJ2-3; cdr3_aa: CASSQEFRGRDGTDTQYF; cdr3_nt: TGTGCCAGCAGCCAAGAGTTCCGAGGGAGGGATGGCACAGATACGCAGTATTTT
v_call: TRBV20-1; clone_size: few; d_call: NA; j_call: TRBJ2-3; cdr3_aa: CSARDGLRYTQYF; cdr3_nt: TGCAGTGCTAGAGATGGCCTTCGATATACGCAGTATTTT
v_call: TRBV12-3/TRBV12-4; clone_size: once; d_call: NA; j_call: TRBJ2-1; cdr3_aa: CASSRRDSGHNEQFF; cdr3_nt: TGTGCCAGCAGTCGTCGGGATAGCGGCCACAATGAGCAGTTCTTC
v_call: TRBV29-1; clone_size: few; d_call: TRBD2; j_call: TRBJ2-3; cdr3_aa: CSVATSGPADTQYF; cdr3_nt: TGCAGCGTGGCTACTAGCGGACCGGCGGATACGCAGTATTTT
v_call: TRBV9; clone_size: few; d_call: TRBD2; j_call: TRBJ2-5; cdr3_aa: CASSRAGLAKETQYF; cdr3_nt: TGTGCCAGCAGCAGAGCGGGACTAGCTAAAGAGACCCAGTACTTC
v_call: TRBV5-1; clone_size: few; d_call: TRBD1; j_call: TRBJ2-5; cdr3_aa: CASSSGQAETQYF; cdr3_nt: TGCGCCAGCAGCTCAGGACAGGCGGAGACCCAGTACTTC
v_call: TRBV6-5; clone_size: few; d_call: TRBD2; j_call: TRBJ2-7; cdr3_aa: CASSTNTMGGYDEQYF; cdr3_nt: TGTGCCAGCAGTACTAACACTATGGGAGGGTACGACGAGCAGTACTTC
v_call: TRBV13; clone_size: many; d_call: NA; j_call: TRBJ2-3; cdr3_aa: CASSPRPDGWDTQYF; cdr3_nt: TGTGCCAGCAGCCCAAGACCCGATGGCTGGGATACGCAGTATTTT
v_call: TRBV5-4; clone_size: few; d_call: NA; j_call: TRBJ2-2; cdr3_aa: CASSLVQGGGELFF; cdr3_nt: TGTGCCAGCAGCTTGGTTCAGGGAGGCGGGGAGCTGTTTTTT
v_call: TRBV5-1; clone_size: NA; d_call: TRBD2; j_call: TRBJ2-7; cdr3_aa: CASSHQLAGPDSPYEQYF; cdr3_nt: TGCGCCAGCAGCCACCAACTAGCGGGGCCAGATTCTCCCTACGAGCAGTACTTC
v_call: TRBV6-6; clone_size: few; d_call: TRBD2; j_call: TRBJ2-5; cdr3_aa: CGGGPQETQYF; cdr3_nt: TGTGGGGGGGGACCCCAAGAGACCCAGTACTTC
v_call: TRBV5-1; clone_size: many; d_call: NA; j_call: TRBJ2-3; cdr3_aa: CASSLDRAADTQYF; cdr3_nt: TGCGCCAGCAGCTTGGACAGGGCAGCAGATACGCAGTATTTT
v_call: TRBV12-3/TRBV12-4; clone_size: many; d_call: NA; j_call: TRBJ2-7; cdr3_aa: CASSFDIAYEQYF; cdr3_nt: TGTGCCAGCAGTTTCGACATAGCCTACGAGCAGTACTTC
v_call: TRBV2; clone_size: few; d_call: NA; j_call: TRBJ2-7; cdr3_aa: CAMHLGLFSYNEQYF; cdr3_nt: TGTGCCATGCACTTAGGACTGTTCTCCTACAATGAGCAGTACTTC
v_call: TRBV9; clone_size: many; d_call: NA; j_call: TRBJ2-5; cdr3_aa: CASSVRGLSQETQYF; cdr3_nt: TGTGCCAGCAGCGTACGTGGGTTAAGTCAAGAGACCCAGTACTTC
v_call: TRBV6-5; clone_size: few; d_call: NA; j_call: TRBJ1-6; cdr3_aa: CASSSTGTNNSPLHF; cdr3_nt: TGTGCCAGCAGCAGCACCGGGACAAATAATTCACCCCTCCACTTT
v_call: TRBV12-3/TRBV12-4; clone_size: many; d_call: NA; j_call: TRBJ1-2; cdr3_aa: CASSPSDRNYGYTF; cdr3_nt: TGTGCCAGCAGTCCCTCGGACAGAAACTATGGCTACACCTTC
v_call: TRBV5-1; clone_size: few; d_call: NA; j_call: TRBJ2-7; cdr3_aa: CASSFAGRDEQYF; cdr3_nt: TGCGCCAGCAGCTTCGCAGGAAGGGACGAGCAGTACTTC
v_call: TRBV5-6; clone_size: few; d_call: NA; j_call: TRBJ2-6; cdr3_aa: CASSAPGLPFSGANVLTF; cdr3_nt: TGTGCCAGCAGCGCTCCGGGACTCCCTTTCTCTGGGGCCAACGTCCTGACTTTC
v_call: TRBV9; clone_size: once; d_call: TRBD2; j_call: TRBJ2-1; cdr3_aa: CASSVHLPGTSGSAYNEQFF; cdr3_nt: TGTGCCAGCAGCGTACACCTACCGGGGACTAGCGGGAGTGCCTACAATGAGCAGTTCTTC
v_call: TRBV6-2/TRBV6-3; clone_size: NA; d_call: TRBD2; j_call: TRBJ2-7; cdr3_aa: CASSYKTSGGLSYEQYF; cdr3_nt: TGTGCCAGCAGTTACAAGACTAGCGGGGGCCTCTCCTACGAGCAGTACTTC
v_call: TRBV27; clone_size: once; d_call: NA; j_call: TRBJ1-1; cdr3_aa: CASSARGGEAFF; cdr3_nt: TGTGCCAGCAGTGCTCGCGGGGGGGAAGCTTTCTTT
v_call: TRBV28; clone_size: few; d_call: NA; j_call: TRBJ1-4; cdr3_aa: CASSLYSRPGEKLFF; cdr3_nt: TGTGCCAGCAGTTTGTATAGTAGACCGGGCGAAAAACTGTTTTTT
v_call: TRBV9; clone_size: NA; d_call: TRBD2; j_call: TRBJ2-3; cdr3_aa: CASSPRTSGGAWDTQYF; cdr3_nt: TGTGCCAGCAGCCCCCGGACTAGCGGGGGGGCTTGGGATACGCAGTATTTT
v_call: TRBV29-1; clone_size: NA; d_call: NA; j_call: TRBJ2-7; cdr3_aa: CSVCTYNEQYF; cdr3_nt: TGCAGCGTTTGCACCTACAATGAGCAGTACTTC
v_call: TRBV20-1; clone_size: NA; d_call: TRBD2; j_call: TRBJ2-1; cdr3_aa: CSAHQREGSSRNEQFF; cdr3_nt: TGCAGTGCTCATCAGCGGGAGGGCTCCTCCCGCAATGAGCAGTTCTTC
v_call: TRBV7-8; clone_size: NA; d_call: NA; j_call: TRBJ1-5; cdr3_aa: CASSLSLQGNQPQHF; cdr3_nt: TGTGCCAGCAGCTTAAGTTTACAGGGCAATCAGCCCCAGCATTTT
v_call: TRBV29-1; clone_size: NA; d_call: NA; j_call: TRBJ1-3; cdr3_aa: CSATTPGEYGNTIYF; cdr3_nt: TGCAGCGCGACCACCCCTGGGGAGTATGGAAACACCATATATTTT
v_call: TRBV5-5; clone_size: NA; d_call: NA; j_call: TRBJ2-3; cdr3_aa: CASSFGSPKDTQYF; cdr3_nt: TGTGCCAGCAGCTTCGGCAGCCCGAAGGATACGCAGTATTTT
v_call: TRBV20-1; clone_size: few; d_call: TRBD1; j_call: TRBJ1-6; cdr3_aa: CSARDQGDRGYNSPLHF; cdr3_nt: TGCAGTGCTAGAGATCAGGGGGACAGGGGGTATAATTCACCCCTCCACTTT